This TCR beta chain was identified in a study of blood T cell repertoires in COVID-19. The CDR3 is 14 residues long. Germline CDR1 and CDR2: SGHNT and YYREEE (reference sequence). V gave up 4 bases and J gave up 7 bases, with 15 bases separating them. Authors' methods: Researchers report that nucleated cell counts were estimated from reference gene primer amplification. Sequencing used immunoSEQ multiplex PCR; TCRdb keeps in-frame clones, though not all of them. The DNA was the basis for D and trimming; V, J and clone size are from that table. The sample has about 100,000 clones, just under 95% seen once.

Sample: peripheral blood. This TCR was sampled from a woman aged 45-59 years with COVID-19, enrolled during active disease. The V gene is TRBV5-4, the J gene TRBJ2-4; TRBD2 is a possible D gene (6 bases). DNA for the CDR3: TGTGCCAGCAGCCCCCGTAGGGGAGGCAACATTCAGTACTTC. Its translation is CASSPRRGGNIQYF.